Sequencing of this T cell receptor beta chain was carried out in a study of CD8+CD57+ T cells in acquired aplastic anemia. Genomic DNA, serving as template, underwent TCR beta VDJ and CDR3 profiling. In TCRdb, the reads were re-called with MiXCR into one record per CDR3 protein. The data contain about 150,000 distinct CDR3 sequences, around half of them singletons. All sequencing subjects had displayed CD8+CD57+ cell expansion on flow cytometry. This clonotype was recorded many times. V dropped 5 bases and J dropped 0 bases, with 10 bases sitting between them. Germline CDR1 reads SEHNR; CDR2 reads FQNEAQ (reference sequence). This CDR3 spans 14 amino acids.

The sequenced material came from sorted CD4+, CD8+, or CD8+CD57+ T cells (not recorded which) from PBMCs. The chain combines TRBV7-9 with TRBJ1-2; D possibly corresponds to TRBD1 (5 bases). This clonotype was obtained from a human donor with aplastic anemia. Written as DNA, the CDR3 is TGTGCCAGCAGCCCGCAGGGAGCTAACTATGGCTACACCTTC. It yields the protein CASSPQGANYGYTF. The full variable domain, with the rest looked up from reference TRBV7-9 and TRBJ1-2, is DTGVSQNPRHKITKRGQNVTFRCDPISEHNRLYWYRQTLGQGPEFLTYFQNEAQLEKSRLLSDRFSAERPKGSFSTLEIQRTEQGDSAMYLCASSPQGANYGYTFGSGTRLTVV.